The 6 T cell receptor beta chains listed next were all sequenced from one sample in a study of control samples from healthy donors and cancer patients. Data came from immunoSEQ multiplex PCR; TCRdb stores just in-frame clones and leaves some out. The sample consists of approximately 110,000 clones, about 80% of them appearing once. The source material was blood. These receptors were taken from a woman in her forties or fifties in good health.

The chain couples TRBV19 to TRBJ1-5; weak D call: TRBD1 (5 bases). The CDR3 covers 19 residues. V lost 6 bases, J lost 1 base, and 25 bases lay in between. CDR1 LNHDA and CDR2 SQIVND come from the germline V gene (reference sequence). The chain's CDR3 is CASSYLMGGGQRSNQPQHF. CDR3 nucleotides: TGTGCCAGTAGCTACCTCATGGGGGGGGGTCAAAGGAGCAATCAGCCCCAGCATTTT. Drawing the rest from reference TRBV19 and TRBJ1-5, the complete variable domain is DGGITQSPKYLFRKEGQNVTLSCEQNLNHDAMYWYRQDPGQGLRLIYYSQIVNDFQKGDIAEGYSVSREKKESFPLTVTSAQKNPTAFYLCASSYLMGGGQRSNQPQHFGDGTRLSIL.

This rearrangement joins TRBV6-5 to TRBJ2-7; possibly TRBD2 for D (6 bases). The V gene's germline CDR1 is MNHEY and CDR2 SVGAGI. Trimming removed 6 bases from V and 3 bases from J, with 15 bases in between. CDR3 length equals 14 residues. CDR3 nucleotide sequence: TGTGCCAGCAGCCAAGGTGGAGGGAGCTACGAGCAGTACTTC. Its translation: CASSQGGGSYEQYF.

The chain couples TRBV19 to TRBJ1-5, with unresolved D. The CDR3 runs 14 residues. Germline CDR1 reads LNHDA; CDR2 reads SQIVND (reference sequence). V lost 3 bases, J lost 2 bases, and 8 bases lay in between. The CDR3 sequence is CASSMFGGNQPQHF. CDR3 nucleotides: TGTGCCAGTAGTATGTTCGGGGGCAATCAGCCCCAGCATTTT.

The chain uses TRBV3-1 (or the pseudogene TRBV3-2) and TRBJ2-7; D might be TRBD1 (5 bases). V gave up 0 bases and J gave up 2 bases, with 5 bases separating them. From germline, CDR1 is LGHDT and CDR2 YNNKEL (reference sequence). This CDR3 contains 13 residues. CDR3: CASSQEGPYEQYF. CDR3 nucleotide sequence: TGTGCCAGCAGCCAAGAGGGGCCCTACGAGCAGTACTTC.

This clone has a single count. The V gene is TRBV7-2, the J gene TRBJ1-4, with D perhaps matching TRBD1 (6 bases). The CDR3 has 16 amino acids. V was trimmed by 1 base and J by 2 bases, leaving 11 bases between them. In germline, CDR1 is SGHTA, CDR2 FQGNSA. CDR3 sequence reads: CASSLGHRATNEKLFF. CDR3 sequence (DNA): TGTGCCAGCAGCTTAGGACACAGGGCGACTAATGAAAAACTGTTTTTT. The full variable domain, in which reference TRBV7-2 and TRBJ1-4 provide the parts outside the CDR3, is GAGVSQSPSNKVTEKGKDVELRCDPISGHTALYWYRQSLGQGLEFLIYFQGNSAPDKSGLPSDRFSAERTGGSVSTLTIQRTQQEDSAVYLCASSLGHRATNEKLFFGSGTQLSVL.

The chain links TRBV30 to TRBJ1-1, with D perhaps matching TRBD1 (6 bases). The CDR3 is 12 residues long. Trimming pared 3 bases from V and 9 bases from J, leaving 14 bases between. Germline CDR1 reads GTSNPN; CDR2 reads SVGIG (reference sequence). CDR3 nucleotides: TGTGCCTGGAGGGCTCAGGGGCGGCAAGCTTTCTTT. It yields the protein CAWRAQGRQAFF.